The clone carrying this T cell receptor (beta chain) was counted ten times or more. The cells used in sorted libraries, CD4+ or CD8+ T cells, numbered 750,000 to 1,000,000. TCRdb reprocessed the 5' RACE reads via MiXCR and lists one record per CDR3 protein. The top ten hold about 2.1% of the sample, which has fewer than 40,000 distinct CDR3 sequences, approximately 5% seen once. This entry belongs to a study of neurological immune-mediated disorders. The clonotype comes from a woman in her forties or fifties in good health. The source material was CD4+ T cells from blood.

The CDR3 here is CASSLRTESNQPQHF. The CDR3 nucleotides are TGTGCCAGCAGCTTAAGGACAGAAAGCAATCAGCCCCAGCATTTT. The chain couples TRBV7-2 to TRBJ1-5; D might be TRBD1 (6 bases). Germline CDR1 SGHTA, CDR2 FQGNSA. The CDR3 has 15 amino acids. V lost 2 bases and J lost 1, with 9 bases in between.